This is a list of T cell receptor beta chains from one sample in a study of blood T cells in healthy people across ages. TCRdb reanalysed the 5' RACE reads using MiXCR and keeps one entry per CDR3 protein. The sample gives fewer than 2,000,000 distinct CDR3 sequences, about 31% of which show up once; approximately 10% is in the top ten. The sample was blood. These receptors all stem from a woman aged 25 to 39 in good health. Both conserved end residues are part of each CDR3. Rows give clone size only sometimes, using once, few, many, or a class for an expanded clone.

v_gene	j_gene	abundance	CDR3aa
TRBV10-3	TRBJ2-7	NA	CAISDDDSISYEQYF
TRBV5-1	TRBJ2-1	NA	CASGRSNEQFF
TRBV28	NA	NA	CASSFPIGTTGAKETQYF
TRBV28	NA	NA	CASSLNPGQGGETQYF
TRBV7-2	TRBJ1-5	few	CASSLALTGSANSNQPQHF
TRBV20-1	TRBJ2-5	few	CSGGSQETQYF
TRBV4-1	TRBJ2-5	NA	CASSQGVYASGVVKETQYF
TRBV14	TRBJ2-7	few	CASSQDEGASYYEQYF
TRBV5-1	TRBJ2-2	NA	CASSPGQLNTGELFF
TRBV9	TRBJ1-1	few	CASSVGRVNTEAFF
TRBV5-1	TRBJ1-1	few	CASSLKDRPSNTEAFF
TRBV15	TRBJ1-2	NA	CATSADRGLGYGYTF
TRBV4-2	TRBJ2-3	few	CASSQSSLAGRDTQYF
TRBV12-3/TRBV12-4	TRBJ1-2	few	CASSLVIGGKGYGYTF
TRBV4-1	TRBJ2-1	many	CASSQEQRGLYNEQFF
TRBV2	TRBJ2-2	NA	CASSQGVWNTGELFF
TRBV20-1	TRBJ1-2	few	CSARDGTKANYGYTF
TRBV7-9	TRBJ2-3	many	CASRDIWADTQYF
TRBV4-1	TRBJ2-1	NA	CASSQGMQGWSYNEQFF
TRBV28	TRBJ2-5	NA	CASGAGTGKETQYF
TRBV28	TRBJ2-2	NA	CASSSSQVQSGELFF
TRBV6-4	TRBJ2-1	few	CASSQDFRERTNEQFF
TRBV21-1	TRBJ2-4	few	CASSKALPQEYF
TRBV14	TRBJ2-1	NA	CASSPRLAVSYNEQFF